This T cell receptor beta chain was captured by sequencing in a study of T-cell reconstitution after alpha-beta-depleted transplantation in children. It was with unique molecular identifiers that the TCRbeta library was prepared. TCRdb reprocessed the PCR reads via MiXCR and lists one record per CDR3 protein. The profile shows 490,000 or so distinct CDR3 sequences, around 13% of them singletons. V shed 0 bases, J shed 7 bases, and the junction held 6 bases outside the gene matches. This CDR3 is 15 amino acids long. Germline CDR1 and CDR2: SGDLS and YYNGEE. In its sample, this clonotype was seen a few times.

This sample comprised PBMCs from the stem cell graft donor, obtained from the stem cell graft. The clonotype originates from a human donor who donated a stem cell graft to a child with combined immunodeficiency. The chain uses TRBV9 and TRBJ2-2; 7 bases line up with TRBD2. The CDR3 loop reads CASSVGASGSGELFF. The CDR3 coding sequence is TGTGCCAGCAGCGTAGGAGCTAGCGGCAGCGGGGAGCTGTTTTTT.